The clone carrying this T cell receptor beta chain was seen many times. Its antigen remains unidentified. This CDR3 is built from 16 residues. Germline CDR1 and CDR2: SGHKS and YYEKEE (reference sequence). The V gene lost 2 bases and the J gene lost 1 base, with 13 bases spanning the gap. UMIs and a universal primer site were added when TCR cDNA was made by 5'RACE template switching. TCRdb reanalysed the 5' RACE reads using MiXCR and keeps one entry per CDR3 protein. The top ten hold 15% to 20% of the sample, which has about 320,000 distinct CDR3 sequences, 3.5% to 4.5% seen once. The data were taken from a study of T cells after yellow fever vaccination. Turning to the study itself: It was SMART-Seq v4 Ultra Low Input that prepared the fractions with low cell numbers.

Regarding the study as a whole: Clones that expanded after primary vaccination mostly reappeared after the booster (96% CD4, 88% CD8). Although most clonotypes did not, a small share appeared in both CD4 and CD8 compartments.

The gene calls are TRBV5-5 and TRBJ2-4; D possibly corresponds to TRBD1 (5 bases). The sample in question was PBMCs, obtained 15 days after the yellow fever booster vaccination. This receptor was obtained from a man aged 18-30 years who received the YFV17D yellow fever vaccine. The CDR3 DNA is TGTGCCAGCAGCTTCCAAGGGGATGTCGCCAAAAACATTCAGTACTTC. Its translation: CASSFQGDVAKNIQYF.